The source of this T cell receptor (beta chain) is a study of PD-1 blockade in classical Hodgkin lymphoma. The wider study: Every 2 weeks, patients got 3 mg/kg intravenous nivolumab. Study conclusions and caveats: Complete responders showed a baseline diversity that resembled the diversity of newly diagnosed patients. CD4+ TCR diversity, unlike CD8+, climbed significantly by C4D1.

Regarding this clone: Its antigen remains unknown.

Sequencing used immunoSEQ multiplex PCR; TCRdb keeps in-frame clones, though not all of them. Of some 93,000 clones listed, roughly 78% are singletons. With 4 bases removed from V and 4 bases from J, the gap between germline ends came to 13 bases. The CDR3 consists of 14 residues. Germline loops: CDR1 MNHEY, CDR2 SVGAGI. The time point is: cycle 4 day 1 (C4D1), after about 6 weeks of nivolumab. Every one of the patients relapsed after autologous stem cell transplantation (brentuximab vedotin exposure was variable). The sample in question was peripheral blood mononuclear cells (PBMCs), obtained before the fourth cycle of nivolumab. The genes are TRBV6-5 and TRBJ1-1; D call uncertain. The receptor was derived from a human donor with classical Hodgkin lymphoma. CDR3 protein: CASSLGPSVTEAFF. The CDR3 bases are TGTGCCAGCAGTTTAGGACCGTCGGTCACTGAAGCTTTCTTT.